The 26 T cell receptor beta chains below all came from one sample that was sequenced in a study of identical twins. TCRdb analysed the 5' RACE reads with MiXCR anew, one entry per CDR3 protein. This sample has approximately 700,000 distinct CDR3 sequences, with around a sixth found just once. The data also belong to a second study, concerning T cells expressing NK-cell markers.

Sequencing was carried out using PBMCs. These receptors all stem from a woman aged 18-35 years in good health.

The J gene is TRBJ2-5, the V gene TRBV20-1; D perhaps matches TRBD2 (6 bases). The length of the CDR3 is 13 residues. Germline CDR1 reads DFQATT; CDR2 reads SNEGSKA (reference sequence). The ends were cut back, 6 bases at V and 5 bases at J, with 16 bases in the middle. The CDR3 spells CSASDQAGETQYF. CDR3 sequence (DNA): TGCAGTGCCTCGGACCAGGCGGGGGAGACCCAGTACTTC.

This clonotype was observed a handful of times. The genes are TRBV29-1 and TRBJ2-1; 12 bases are a match to TRBD2. Germline trimming cut 7 bases from V and 3 bases from J; bases unmatched to any gene: 7. This CDR3 spans 15 amino acids. In germline, CDR1 is SQVTM, CDR2 ANQGSEA. The CDR3 DNA follows: TGCAGCGCAACTAGCGGGGGGTCTTACTACAATGAGCAGTTCTTC. Translation gives CSATSGGSYYNEQFF.

This clonotype was observed a few times. The chain couples TRBV5-4 to TRBJ2-3; 7 bases match TRBD2. The CDR3 spans 15 residues. Germline values: CDR1 SGHNT, CDR2 YYREEE (reference sequence). Losses at the gene ends were 2 bases for V and 6 bases for J; bases not matched to a gene: 9. Here the CDR3 reads CASSLSGAQWDTQYF. CDR3 nucleotides: TGTGCCAGCAGCTTAAGCGGGGCCCAATGGGATACGCAGTATTTT.

The J gene is TRBJ1-2, the V gene TRBV6-5; TRBD1 might be the D (5 bases). V lost 2 bases and J 3 bases, leaving 10 bases between the germline ends. This CDR3 has 14 amino acids. CDR1 and CDR2 from the germline V gene are MNHEY and SVGAGI. CDR3 residues: CASSYQRGDYGYTF. The CDR3 DNA reads TGTGCCAGCAGTTACCAAAGGGGTGACTATGGCTACACCTTC.

In its sample, this clonotype was seen a few times. The chain carries TRBV6-2 or TRBV6-3 and TRBJ2-1; no definite D call. V was shortened by 6 bases and J by 3 bases, with 9 bases between the two germline ends. The length of the CDR3 is 13 residues. Looked up from germline, CDR1 is MNHEY and CDR2 is SVGEGT. As DNA, the CDR3 is TGTGCCAGCAGCACACTTTACTACAATGAGCAGTTCTTC. Protein product: CASSTLYYNEQFF.

The V gene is TRBV11-2, the J gene TRBJ1-5, with D maybe TRBD1 (5 bases). CDR3 length: 18 amino acids. Per germline, CDR1 SGHAT and CDR2 FQNNGV. V lost 4 bases and J 0 bases, leaving 19 bases between the germline ends. CDR3: CASSSSGRGTHSNQPQHF. CDR3 DNA: TGTGCCAGCAGCTCATCGGGACGCGGGACTCATAGCAATCAGCCCCAGCATTTT.

This clonotype was seen a handful of times. This rearrangement joins TRBV9 to TRBJ2-7; 7 positions agree with TRBD2. Germline CDR1 is SGDLS and CDR2 is YYNGEE. V trimming: 1 base; J trimming: 5 bases; junction bases outside the gene matches: 3. The CDR3 length is 13 residues. The CDR3 reads CASSVMGGNEQYF. The CDR3 nucleotides read TGTGCCAGCAGCGTAATGGGAGGGAACGAGCAGTACTTC.

This clonotype has only a few counts. V gene TRBV29-1 combines with J gene TRBJ2-7; the D gene could be TRBD1 or TRBD2 (6 bases each). V was pared by 4 bases and J by 5 bases, with 15 bases between. Per germline, CDR1 SQVTM and CDR2 ANQGSEA. This CDR3 is 13 amino acids long. The CDR3 here is CSVARLGDNEQYF. CDR3 DNA: TGCAGCGTTGCCCGACTAGGGGACAACGAGCAGTACTTC.

CDR3 protein: CASSPDQRGGQDTQYF. The CDR3 region has the DNA TGTGCCAGCAGCCCCGACCAGCGGGGGGGACAAGATACGCAGTATTTT. V and J are TRBV7-9 and TRBJ2-3; TRBD2 aligns across 10 bases. Germline V lookup: CDR1 SEHNR, CDR2 FQNEAQ (reference sequence). The CDR3 has 16 residues. The V segment lost 5 bases and the J segment 5 bases; nucleotides outside the gene matches: 10.

This clonotype was picked up a small number of times. The CDR3 spells CASSLTAGVLSGANVLTF. For the CDR3, the DNA is TGTGCCAGCAGCTTAACAGCGGGAGTTCTCTCTGGGGCCAACGTCCTGACTTTC. V is TRBV11-2 and J is TRBJ2-6; 8 bases line up with TRBD2. Germline-derived CDR1 and CDR2 are SGHAT and FQNNGV. The junction had 6 bases not matched to a gene; V was cut back by 2 bases and J by 0 bases. The CDR3 loop spans 18 amino acids.

The CDR3 nucleotides are TGTGCCAGCAGCCTCTTGTTCACAGCAACGAACACCGGGGAGCTGTTTTTT. Its translation: CASSLLFTATNTGELFF. The gene calls are TRBV7-9 and TRBJ2-2; the D is unclear. CDR1 is SEHNR and CDR2 is FQNEAQ in the germline V gene (reference sequence). The CDR3 has 17 amino acids. V lost 5 bases and J 0 bases, leaving 16 bases between the germline ends.

The chain is built from TRBV5-6 and TRBJ2-1, with 11 bases that match TRBD2. Trimming took 1 base from V and 6 from J; bases not matched to a gene: 6. The CDR3 extends over 16 amino acids. Germline V gene data show CDR1 as SGHDT and CDR2 as YYEEEE. This CDR3 is CASSLLAGGLVNEQFF. The CDR3 region has the DNA TGTGCCAGCAGCTTGCTAGCGGGAGGTCTTGTCAATGAGCAGTTCTTC.

In this sample, this clonotype turned up many times. Here the CDR3 reads CASSPSDSAGYTF. The CDR3 DNA sequence: TGTGCCAGCAGTCCGTCGGACAGTGCGGGCTACACCTTC. The V call is TRBV6-4, the J call TRBJ1-2, with D possibly TRBD1 on 6 matching bases. The CDR3 is 13 amino acids. V shed 5 bases and J shed 8 bases, with 15 bases lying between them. Germline V gives CDR1 MRHNA, CDR2 SNTAGT.

The V and J genes are TRBV5-1 and TRBJ1-4; D is unclear. Trimming shortened V by 1 base and J by 6 bases, and 10 bases separated the two germline ends. CDR3 length equals 14 residues. Germline V lookup: CDR1 SGHRS, CDR2 YFSETQ. The CDR3 protein is CASSLKGQDEKLFF. The CDR3 DNA is TGCGCCAGCAGCTTGAAGGGCCAGGATGAAAAACTGTTTTTT.

There are a few counts of this clonotype. The chain carries TRBV18 and TRBJ2-3, with TRBD1 as a possible D gene (5 bases). The V end was cut by 3 bases, the J end by 5 bases, with 12 bases between. The CDR3 totals 14 residues. Germline V lookup: CDR1 KGHSH, CDR2 LQKENI. This CDR3 reads CASSPAGSEDTQYF. The CDR3 region has the DNA TGTGCCAGCTCACCGGCAGGGTCGGAAGATACGCAGTATTTT.

J is TRBJ2-1 and V is TRBV5-6, with TRBD2 as a possible D gene (6 bases). The CDR3 is 14 amino acids. Trimming took 0 bases from V and 11 from J, leaving 15 bases between them. Germline CDR1 reads SGHDT; CDR2 reads YYEEEE. In nucleotides, the CDR3 is TGTGCCAGCAGCTTGGCGTCGGGGAGGTCCCAGCAGTTCTTC. It codes for CASSLASGRSQQFF.

This clonotype has only one observation. The chain combines TRBV7-9 with TRBJ2-5, with a possible D match to TRBD2 (7 bases). CDR3 length: 15 residues. Germline lookup yields CDR1 SEHNR and CDR2 FQNEAQ (reference sequence). Trimming stripped 2 bases from V and 5 bases from J, with 15 bases between. CDR3 sequence: CASSLSGGSRETQYF. CDR3 coding DNA: TGTGCCAGCAGCTTATCGGGGGGCTCCCGGGAGACCCAGTACTTC.

V is TRBV3-1 and J is TRBJ2-3; the match to TRBD2 covers 8 bases. With 4 bases clipped from V and 2 bases from J, the junction kept 20 bases outside the gene matches. There are 20 residues in the CDR3. Germline CDR1 reads LGHDT; CDR2 reads YNNKEL (reference sequence). The CDR3 reads CASSLPPGLEPLLSTDTQYF. The CDR3 bases are TGTGCCAGCAGCCTGCCGCCGGGACTAGAGCCCCTCCTATCCACAGATACGCAGTATTTT.

This chain's CDR3 is CASRPGTATYEQYF. The CDR3 DNA sequence: TGTGCCAGCAGACCCGGGACAGCAACCTACGAGCAGTACTTC. V gene TRBV27 combines with J gene TRBJ2-7; 7 bases are a match to TRBD1. Trimming took 6 bases from V and 2 from J; bases not matched to a gene: 7. The germline CDR1 and CDR2 sequences are MNHEY and SMNVEV (reference sequence). The CDR3 sequence is 14 residues long.

This clonotype was counted between two and nine times. This chain joins TRBV6-1 and TRBJ1-4, with no clear D. Germline CDR1 is MNHNS and CDR2 is SASEGT. V shed 5 bases and J shed 3 bases, with 19 bases lying between them. The CDR3 spans 17 residues. Written as DNA, the CDR3 is TGTGCCAGCAGTACCCTTCCTGGATCTCGGGCTAATGAAAAACTGTTTTTT. Amino acid sequence: CASSTLPGSRANEKLFF.

The rearrangement joins TRBV20-1 to TRBJ2-2; D ambiguous. In germline, CDR1 is DFQATT, CDR2 SNEGSKA (reference sequence). V was cut by 2 bases and J by 2 bases, with 6 bases left in between. There are 13 residues in the CDR3. Written as DNA, the CDR3 is TGCAGTGCTAGATTCCTTAACACCGGGGAGCTGTTTTTT. Translated: CSARFLNTGELFF.

This rearrangement joins TRBV5-1 to TRBJ2-7; no definite D call. This CDR3 region has 13 residues. Trimming took off 4 bases at V and 3 bases at J, with 11 bases between the two ends. Germline V gene data show CDR1 as SGHRS and CDR2 as YFSETQ. CDR3 region: CASSPEGNYEQYF. The CDR3 bases are TGCGCCAGCAGCCCCGAAGGGAACTACGAGCAGTACTTC.

The chain joins TRBV4-1 to TRBJ1-1; perhaps TRBD1 as D (6 bases). Germline V gene data show CDR1 as MGHRA and CDR2 as YSYEKL. The CDR3 has 18 residues. V lost 1 base and J lost 0, with 18 bases in between. CDR3 residues: CASSQGMYVGGVNTEAFF. For the CDR3, the DNA is TGCGCCAGCAGCCAAGGGATGTACGTAGGGGGGGTGAACACTGAAGCTTTCTTT.

The chain combines TRBV4-1 with TRBJ1-6, with D possibly matching TRBD1 (5 bases). Germline CDR1 is MGHRA and CDR2 is YSYEKL. Trimming took 4 bases from V and 7 from J, leaving 26 bases between them. The length of the CDR3 is 19 residues. In DNA form, the CDR3 reads TGCGCCAGCAGCCGACACTCCTTACCAGGGAGCTGGAACAATTCACCCCTCCACTTT. Amino acid sequence: CASSRHSLPGSWNNSPLHF.

The genes are TRBV18 and TRBJ2-1; TRBD2 agrees at 7 bases. V lost 7 bases to trimming and J lost 3 bases; unmatched junction nucleotides: 6. CDR1 and CDR2 from the germline V gene are KGHSH and LQKENI. The CDR3 covers 14 residues. CDR3 nucleotide sequence: TGTGCCAGCTACGGCGGGAGTCTCTACAATGAGCAGTTCTTC. Its protein product is CASYGGSLYNEQFF.

The gene calls are TRBV18 and TRBJ2-1; 12 bases fit TRBD2. Germline V gene lookup returns CDR1 KGHSH and CDR2 LQKENI. The V and J ends lost 4 bases and 5 bases, in that order; junction bases with no gene match: 0. This CDR3 is built from 14 residues. The CDR3 region is CASSRLAGDNEQFF. The CDR3 coding sequence is TGTGCCAGCTCACGACTAGCGGGGGACAATGAGCAGTTCTTC.